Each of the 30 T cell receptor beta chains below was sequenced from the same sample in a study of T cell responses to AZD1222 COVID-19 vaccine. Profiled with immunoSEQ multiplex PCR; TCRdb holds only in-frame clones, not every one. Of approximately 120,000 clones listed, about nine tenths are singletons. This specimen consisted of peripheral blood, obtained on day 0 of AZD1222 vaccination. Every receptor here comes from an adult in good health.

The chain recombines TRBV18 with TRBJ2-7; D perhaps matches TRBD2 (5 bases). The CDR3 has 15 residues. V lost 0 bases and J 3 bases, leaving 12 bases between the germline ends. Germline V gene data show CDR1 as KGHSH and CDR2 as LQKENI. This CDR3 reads CASSPPGGLLYEQYF. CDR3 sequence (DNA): TGTGCCAGCTCACCACCGGGCGGGCTTCTCTACGAGCAGTACTTC. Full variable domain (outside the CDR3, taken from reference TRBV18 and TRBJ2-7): NAGVMQNPRHLVRRRGQEARLRCSPMKGHSHVYWYRQLPEEGLKFMVYLQKENIIDESGMPKERFSAEFPKEGPSILRIQQVVRGDSAAYFCASSPPGGLLYEQYFGPGTRLTVT.

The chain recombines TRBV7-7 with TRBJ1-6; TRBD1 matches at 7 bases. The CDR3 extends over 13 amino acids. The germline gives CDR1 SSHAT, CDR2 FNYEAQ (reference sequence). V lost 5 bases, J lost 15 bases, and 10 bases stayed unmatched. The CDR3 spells CASSLPQTGHLHF. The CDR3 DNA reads TGTGCCAGCAGCCTACCACAGACAGGGCACCTCCACTTT.

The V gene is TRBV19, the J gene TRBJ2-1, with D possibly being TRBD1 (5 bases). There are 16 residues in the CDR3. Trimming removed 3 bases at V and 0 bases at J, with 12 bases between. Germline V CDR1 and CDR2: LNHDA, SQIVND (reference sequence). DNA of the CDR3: TGTGCCAGTAGTATCGAAGGGGTCAGCTCCTACAATGAGCAGTTCTTC. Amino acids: CASSIEGVSSYNEQFF. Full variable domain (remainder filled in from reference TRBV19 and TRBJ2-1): DGGITQSPKYLFRKEGQNVTLSCEQNLNHDAMYWYRQDPGQGLRLIYYSQIVNDFQKGDIAEGYSVSREKKESFPLTVTSAQKNPTAFYLCASSIEGVSSYNEQFFGPGTRLTVL.

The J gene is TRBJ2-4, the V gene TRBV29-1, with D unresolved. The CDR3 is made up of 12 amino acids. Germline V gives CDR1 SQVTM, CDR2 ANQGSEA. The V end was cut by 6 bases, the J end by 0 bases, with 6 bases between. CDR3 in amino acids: CSVDLAKNIQYF. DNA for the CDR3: TGCAGCGTAGATTTAGCCAAAAACATTCAGTACTTC. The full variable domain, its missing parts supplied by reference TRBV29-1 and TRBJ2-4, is SAVISQKPSRDICQRGTSLTIQCQVDSQVTMMFWYRQQPGQSLTLIATANQGSEATYESGFVIDKFPISRPNLTFSTLTVSNMSPEDSSIYLCSVDLAKNIQYFGAGTRLSVL.

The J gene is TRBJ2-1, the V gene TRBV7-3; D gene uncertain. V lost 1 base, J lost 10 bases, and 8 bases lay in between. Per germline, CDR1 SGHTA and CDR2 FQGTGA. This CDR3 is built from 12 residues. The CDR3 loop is CASSLMSGEQFF. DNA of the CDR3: TGTGCCAGCAGCTTAATGTCTGGCGAGCAGTTCTTC. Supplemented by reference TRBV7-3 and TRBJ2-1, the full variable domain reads GAGVSQTPSNKVTEKGKYVELRCDPISGHTALYWYRQSLGQGPEFLIYFQGTGAADDSGLPNDRFFAVRPEGSVSTLKIQRTERGDSAVYLCASSLMSGEQFFGPGTRLTVL.

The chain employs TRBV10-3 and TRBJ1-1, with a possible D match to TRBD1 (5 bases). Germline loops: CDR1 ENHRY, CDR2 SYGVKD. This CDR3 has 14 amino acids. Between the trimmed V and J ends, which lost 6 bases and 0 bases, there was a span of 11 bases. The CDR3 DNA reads TGTGCCATCAGGCGGGACTCAATGAACACTGAAGCTTTCTTT. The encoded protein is CAIRRDSMNTEAFF.

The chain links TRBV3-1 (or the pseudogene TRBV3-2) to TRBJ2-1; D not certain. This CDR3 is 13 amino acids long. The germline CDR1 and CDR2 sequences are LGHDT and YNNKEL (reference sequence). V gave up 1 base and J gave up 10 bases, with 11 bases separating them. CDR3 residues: CASSQGTMGEQFF. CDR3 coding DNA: TGTGCCAGCAGCCAAGGGACGATGGGGGAGCAGTTCTTC.

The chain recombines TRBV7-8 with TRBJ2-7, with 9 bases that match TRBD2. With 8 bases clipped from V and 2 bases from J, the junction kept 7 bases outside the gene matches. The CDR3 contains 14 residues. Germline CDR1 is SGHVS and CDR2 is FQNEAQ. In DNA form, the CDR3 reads TGTGCCAGCGGCATTAGCGGGAGTGCCTACGAGCAGTACTTC. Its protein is CASGISGSAYEQYF.

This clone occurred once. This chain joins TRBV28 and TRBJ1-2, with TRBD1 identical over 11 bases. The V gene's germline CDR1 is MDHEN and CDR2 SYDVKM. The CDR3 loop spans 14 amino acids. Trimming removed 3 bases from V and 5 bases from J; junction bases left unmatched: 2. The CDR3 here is CASSFGTGGYGYTF. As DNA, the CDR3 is TGTGCCAGCAGTTTCGGGACAGGGGGATATGGCTACACCTTC.

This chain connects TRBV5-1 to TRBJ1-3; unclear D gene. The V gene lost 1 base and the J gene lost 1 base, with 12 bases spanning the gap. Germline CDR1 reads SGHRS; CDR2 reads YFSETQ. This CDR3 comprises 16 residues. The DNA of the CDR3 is TGCGCCAGCAGCTTGTATCAGTTAGGATCTGGAAACACCATATATTTT. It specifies CASSLYQLGSGNTIYF.

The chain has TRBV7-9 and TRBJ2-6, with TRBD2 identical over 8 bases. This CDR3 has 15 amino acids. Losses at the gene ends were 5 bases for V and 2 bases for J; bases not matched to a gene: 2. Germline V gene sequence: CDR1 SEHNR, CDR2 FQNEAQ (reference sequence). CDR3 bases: TGTGCCAGCAGCCCCGGGAGGGCTGGGGCCAACGTCCTGACTTTC. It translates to CASSPGRAGANVLTF.

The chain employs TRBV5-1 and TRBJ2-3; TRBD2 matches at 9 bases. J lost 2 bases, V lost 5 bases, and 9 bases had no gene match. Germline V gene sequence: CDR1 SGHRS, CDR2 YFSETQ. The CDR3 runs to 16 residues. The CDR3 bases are TGCGCCAGCAGTTCCTTAGCGGGAGCCCCCACAGATACGCAGTATTTT. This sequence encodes CASSSLAGAPTDTQYF.

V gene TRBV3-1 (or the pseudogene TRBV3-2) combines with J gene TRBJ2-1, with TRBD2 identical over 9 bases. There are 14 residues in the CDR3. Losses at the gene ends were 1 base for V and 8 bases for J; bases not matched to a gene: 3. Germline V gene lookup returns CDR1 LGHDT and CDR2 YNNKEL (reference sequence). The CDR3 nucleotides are TGTGCCAGCAGCCAAGGGACTAGCGCGGATGAGCAGTTCTTC. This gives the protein CASSQGTSADEQFF.

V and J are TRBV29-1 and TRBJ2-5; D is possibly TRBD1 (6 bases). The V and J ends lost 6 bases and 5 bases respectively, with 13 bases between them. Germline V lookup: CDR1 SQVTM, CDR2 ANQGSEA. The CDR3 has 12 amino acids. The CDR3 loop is CSVGTGMETQYF. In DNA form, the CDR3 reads TGCAGCGTGGGCACAGGGATGGAGACCCAGTACTTC.

CDR3 in amino acids: CASSLYMAGGITNEQFF. The DNA for the CDR3 is TGTGCCAGCAGTTTATATATGGCGGGAGGAATCACCAATGAGCAGTTCTTC. The rearrangement uses TRBV27 and TRBJ2-1; 8 positions match TRBD2. Trimming removed 1 base from V and 6 bases from J; junction bases left unmatched: 11. The CDR3 runs 17 residues. Germline V CDR1 and CDR2: MNHEY, SMNVEV (reference sequence).

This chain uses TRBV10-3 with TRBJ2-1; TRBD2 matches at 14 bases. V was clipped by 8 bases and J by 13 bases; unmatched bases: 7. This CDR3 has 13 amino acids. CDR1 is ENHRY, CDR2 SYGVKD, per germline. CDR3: CAISGTSGRSQFF. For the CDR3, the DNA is TGTGCCATCTCCGGGACTAGCGGGAGAAGTCAGTTCTTC.

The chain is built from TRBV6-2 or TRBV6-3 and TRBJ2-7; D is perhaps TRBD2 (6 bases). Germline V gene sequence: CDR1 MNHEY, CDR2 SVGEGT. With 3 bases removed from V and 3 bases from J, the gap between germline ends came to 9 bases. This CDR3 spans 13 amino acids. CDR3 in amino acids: CASSYMEGYEQYF. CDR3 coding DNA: TGTGCCAGCAGTTATATGGAGGGCTACGAGCAGTACTTC.

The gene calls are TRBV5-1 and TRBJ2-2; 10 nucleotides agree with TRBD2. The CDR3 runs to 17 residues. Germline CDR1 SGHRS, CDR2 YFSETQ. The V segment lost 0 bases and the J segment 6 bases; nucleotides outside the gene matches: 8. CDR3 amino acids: CASSLGSSGSFAGELFF. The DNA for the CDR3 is TGCGCCAGCAGCTTGGGATCTAGCGGGAGCTTTGCCGGGGAGCTGTTTTTT.

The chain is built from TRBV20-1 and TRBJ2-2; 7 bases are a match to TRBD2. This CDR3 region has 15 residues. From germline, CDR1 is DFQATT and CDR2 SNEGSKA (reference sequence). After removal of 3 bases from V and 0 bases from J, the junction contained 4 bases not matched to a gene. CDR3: CSASPSGTNTGELFF. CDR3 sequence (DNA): TGCAGTGCTAGTCCTAGCGGAACGAACACCGGGGAGCTGTTTTTT.

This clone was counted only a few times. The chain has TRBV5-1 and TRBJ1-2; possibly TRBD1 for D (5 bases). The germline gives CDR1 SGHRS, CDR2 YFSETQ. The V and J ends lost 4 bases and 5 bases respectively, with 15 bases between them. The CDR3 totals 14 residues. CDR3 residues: CASSPRGTGYGYTF. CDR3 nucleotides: TGCGCCAGCAGCCCGAGGGGCACGGGATATGGCTACACCTTC.

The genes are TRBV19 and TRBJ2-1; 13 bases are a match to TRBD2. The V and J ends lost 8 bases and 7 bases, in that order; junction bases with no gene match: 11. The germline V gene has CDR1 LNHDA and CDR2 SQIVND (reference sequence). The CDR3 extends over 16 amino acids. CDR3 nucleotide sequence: TGTGCCAGTTCCTGGGGACTAGCGGGACTGGGTAATGAGCAGTTCTTC. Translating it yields CASSWGLAGLGNEQFF.

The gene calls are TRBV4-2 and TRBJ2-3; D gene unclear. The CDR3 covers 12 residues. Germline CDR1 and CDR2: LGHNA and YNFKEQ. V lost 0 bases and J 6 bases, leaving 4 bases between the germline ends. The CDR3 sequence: CASSQEGDTQYF. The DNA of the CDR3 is TGTGCCAGCAGCCAAGAAGGGGATACGCAGTATTTT.

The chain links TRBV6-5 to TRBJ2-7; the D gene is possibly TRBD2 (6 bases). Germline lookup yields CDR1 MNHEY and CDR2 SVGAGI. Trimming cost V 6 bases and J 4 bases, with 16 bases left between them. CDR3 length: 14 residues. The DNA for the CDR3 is TGTGCCAGCAGCTGGTTAGCGGACAAATACGAGCAGTACTTC. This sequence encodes CASSWLADKYEQYF.

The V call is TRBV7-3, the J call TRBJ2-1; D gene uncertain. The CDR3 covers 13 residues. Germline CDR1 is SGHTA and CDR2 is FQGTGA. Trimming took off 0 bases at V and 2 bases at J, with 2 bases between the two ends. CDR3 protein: CASSLTPYNEQFF. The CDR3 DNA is TGTGCCAGCAGCTTAACTCCCTACAATGAGCAGTTCTTC.

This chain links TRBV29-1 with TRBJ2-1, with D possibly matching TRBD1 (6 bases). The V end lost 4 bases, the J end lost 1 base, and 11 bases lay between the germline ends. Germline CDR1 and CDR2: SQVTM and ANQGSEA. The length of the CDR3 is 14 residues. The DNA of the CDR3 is TGCAGCGTTGGTAGGGGGAGTTCCTACAATGAGCAGTTCTTC. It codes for CSVGRGSSYNEQFF.

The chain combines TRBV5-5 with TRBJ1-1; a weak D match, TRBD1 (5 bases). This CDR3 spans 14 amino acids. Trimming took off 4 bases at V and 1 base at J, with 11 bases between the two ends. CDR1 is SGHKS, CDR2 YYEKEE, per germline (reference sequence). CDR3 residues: CASSLGLQNTEAFF. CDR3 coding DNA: TGTGCCAGCAGCCTGGGACTGCAGAACACTGAAGCTTTCTTT.

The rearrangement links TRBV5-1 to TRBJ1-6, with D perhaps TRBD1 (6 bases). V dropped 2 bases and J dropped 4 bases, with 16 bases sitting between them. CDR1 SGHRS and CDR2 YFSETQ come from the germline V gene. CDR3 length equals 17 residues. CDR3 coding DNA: TGCGCCAGCAGCTTCGAACCCCTAACAGGGTATAATTCACCCCTCCACTTT. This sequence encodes CASSFEPLTGYNSPLHF.

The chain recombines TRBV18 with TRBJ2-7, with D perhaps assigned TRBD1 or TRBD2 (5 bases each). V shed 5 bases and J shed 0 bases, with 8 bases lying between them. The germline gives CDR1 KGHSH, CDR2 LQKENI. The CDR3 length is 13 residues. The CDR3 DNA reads TGTGCCAGCTCAGGGGACCGCTCCTACGAGCAGTACTTC. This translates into CASSGDRSYEQYF.

CDR3 in DNA: TGCGCCAGCAGCTTGGATATCCGGGACCTAAAAAGCGACTATGGCTACACCTTC. This gives the protein CASSLDIRDLKSDYGYTF. This chain uses TRBV5-1 with TRBJ1-2; a weak D match, TRBD1 (5 bases). There are 18 residues in the CDR3. CDR1 and CDR2 from the germline V gene are SGHRS and YFSETQ. V gave up 0 bases and J gave up 3 bases, with 21 bases separating them.

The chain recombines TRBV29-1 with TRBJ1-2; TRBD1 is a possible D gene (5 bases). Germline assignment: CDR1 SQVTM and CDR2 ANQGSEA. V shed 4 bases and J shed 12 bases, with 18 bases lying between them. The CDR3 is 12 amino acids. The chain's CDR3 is CSVGVGQGGNTF. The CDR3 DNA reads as TGCAGCGTTGGAGTAGGGCAGGGTGGGAACACCTTC. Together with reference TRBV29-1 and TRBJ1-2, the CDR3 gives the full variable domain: SAVISQKPSRDICQRGTSLTIQCQVDSQVTMMFWYRQQPGQSLTLIATANQGSEATYESGFVIDKFPISRPNLTFSTLTVSNMSPEDSSIYLCSVGVGQGGNTFGSGTRLTVV.